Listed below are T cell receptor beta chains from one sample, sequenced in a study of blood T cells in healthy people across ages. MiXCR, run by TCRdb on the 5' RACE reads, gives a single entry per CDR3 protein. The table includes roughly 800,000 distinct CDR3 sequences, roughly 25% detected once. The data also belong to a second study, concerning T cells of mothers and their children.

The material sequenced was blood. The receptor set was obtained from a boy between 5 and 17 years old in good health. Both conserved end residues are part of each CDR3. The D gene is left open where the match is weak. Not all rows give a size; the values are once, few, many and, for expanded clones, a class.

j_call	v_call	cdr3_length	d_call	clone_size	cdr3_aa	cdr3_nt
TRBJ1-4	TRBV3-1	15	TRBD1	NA	CASRQYRGGIGKLFF	TGTGCCAGCAGACAATACAGGGGCGGGATCGGAAAACTGTTTTTT
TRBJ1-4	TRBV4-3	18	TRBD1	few	CASSHLAGGATTNEKLFF	TGCGCCAGCAGCCACCTGGCAGGGGGCGCGACAACTAATGAAAAACTGTTTTTT
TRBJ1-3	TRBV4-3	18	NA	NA	CASSQALGGGFSGNTIYF	TGCGCCAGCAGCCAAGCCTTGGGAGGAGGATTCTCTGGAAACACCATATATTTT
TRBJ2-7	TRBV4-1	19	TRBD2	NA	CASSLGTGTSGFTAYEQYF	TGCGCCAGCAGCCTAGGAACCGGGACTAGTGGGTTCACAGCCTACGAGCAGTACTTC
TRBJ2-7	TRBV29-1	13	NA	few	CSVDERGSDEQYF	TGCAGCGTTGATGAGAGGGGCAGCGACGAGCAGTACTTC
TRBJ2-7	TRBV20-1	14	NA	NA	CSARGVGTDYEQYF	TGCAGTGCTAGAGGTGTTGGGACGGACTACGAGCAGTACTTC
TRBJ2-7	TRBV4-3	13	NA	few	CVSSQGVAYEQYF	TGCGTCAGCAGCCAAGGGGTGGCCTACGAGCAGTACTTC
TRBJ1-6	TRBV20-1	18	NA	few	CSARDLIGRGKYNSPLHF	TGCAGTGCTAGAGATCTTATTGGCCGGGGAAAGTATAATTCACCCCTCCACTTT
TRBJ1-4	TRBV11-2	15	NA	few	CASSFGDLWGEKLFF	TGTGCCAGCAGCTTCGGGGACCTCTGGGGTGAAAAACTGTTTTTT
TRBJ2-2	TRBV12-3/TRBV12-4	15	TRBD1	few	CASSPRDRATGELFF	TGTGCCAGCAGCCCCCGGGACAGGGCTACCGGGGAGCTGTTTTTT
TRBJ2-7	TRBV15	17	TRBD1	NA	CATSTQGVRGTHYEQYF	TGTGCCACCAGCACACAGGGGGTTAGAGGGACGCACTACGAGCAGTACTTC
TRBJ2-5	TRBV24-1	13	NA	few	CATSDFNAETQYF	TGTGCCACCAGTGATTTCAACGCGGAGACCCAGTACTTC